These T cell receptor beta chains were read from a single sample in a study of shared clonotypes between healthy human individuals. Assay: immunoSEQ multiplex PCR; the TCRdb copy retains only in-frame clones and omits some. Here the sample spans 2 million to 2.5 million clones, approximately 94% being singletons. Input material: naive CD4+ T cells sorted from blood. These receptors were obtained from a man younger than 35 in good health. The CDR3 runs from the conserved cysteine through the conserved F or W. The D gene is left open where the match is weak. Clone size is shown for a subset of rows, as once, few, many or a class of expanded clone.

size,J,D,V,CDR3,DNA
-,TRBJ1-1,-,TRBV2,CASSEDFTEAFF,TGTGCCAGCAGTGAAGACTTCACTGAAGCTTTCTTT
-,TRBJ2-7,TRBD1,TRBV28,CASSLQGAEGSYEQYF,TGTGCCAGCAGTTTACAGGGGGCGGAGGGGTCCTACGAGCAGTACTTC
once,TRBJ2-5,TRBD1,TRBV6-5,CASRSMDRGIETQYF,TGTGCCAGCAGGAGCATGGACAGGGGGATTGAGACCCAGTACTTC
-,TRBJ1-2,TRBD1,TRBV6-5,CASSRQGNYGYTF,TGTGCCAGCAGTCGACAGGGGAATTATGGCTACACCTTC
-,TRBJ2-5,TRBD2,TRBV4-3,CASSQGLAGEETQYF,TGCGCCAGCAGCCAGGGGCTAGCGGGAGAAGAGACCCAGTACTTC
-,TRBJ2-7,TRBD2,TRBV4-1,CASSQVGVAGNEQYF,TGCGCCAGCAGCCAAGTTGGAGTAGCGGGGAACGAGCAGTACTTC
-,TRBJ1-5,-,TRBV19,CASSDGGLSNQPQHF,TGTGCCAGTAGCGACGGAGGGTTGAGCAATCAGCCCCAGCATTTT
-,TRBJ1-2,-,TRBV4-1,CASSRLQGLFNYGYTF,TGCGCCAGCAGTCGCTTGCAGGGACTTTTTAACTATGGCTACACCTTC
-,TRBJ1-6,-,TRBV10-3,CAIKPGEALYSPLHF,TGTGCCATCAAACCGGGAGAAGCTCTCTATTCACCCCTCCACTTT
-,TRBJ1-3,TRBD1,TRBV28,CAGRTGSSGNTIYF,TGTGCCGGGCGGACAGGGTCCTCTGGAAACACCATATATTTT
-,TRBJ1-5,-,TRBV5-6,CASSFQGSNQPQHF,TGTGCCAGCAGCTTCCAGGGTAGCAATCAGCCCCAGCATTTT
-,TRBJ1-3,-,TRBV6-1,CASSEFRIHSGNTIYF,TGTGCCAGCAGTGAGTTCAGGATTCACTCTGGAAACACCATATATTTT
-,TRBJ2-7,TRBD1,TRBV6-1,CASSEYRGSYEQYF,TGTGCCAGCAGTGAATACAGGGGTTCCTACGAGCAGTACTTC
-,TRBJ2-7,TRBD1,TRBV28,CASSLSGTGGRYEQYF,TGTGCCAGCAGTTTAAGTGGGACAGGGGGCCGCTACGAGCAGTACTTC
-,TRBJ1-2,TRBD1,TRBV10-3,CAISDTGTGGGGYTF,TGTGCCATCAGTGATACGGGGACAGGGGGCGGTGGCTACACCTTC